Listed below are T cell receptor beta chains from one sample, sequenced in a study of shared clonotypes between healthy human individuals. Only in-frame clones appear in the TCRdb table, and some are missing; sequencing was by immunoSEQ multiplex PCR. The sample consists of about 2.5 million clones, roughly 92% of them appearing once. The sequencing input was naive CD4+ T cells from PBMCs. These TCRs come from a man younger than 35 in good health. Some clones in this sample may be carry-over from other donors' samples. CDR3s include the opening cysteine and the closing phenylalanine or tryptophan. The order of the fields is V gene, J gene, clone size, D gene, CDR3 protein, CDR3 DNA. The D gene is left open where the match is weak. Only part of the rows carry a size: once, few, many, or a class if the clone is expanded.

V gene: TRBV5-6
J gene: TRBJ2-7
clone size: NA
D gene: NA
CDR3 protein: CASRLTRDMWSYEQYF
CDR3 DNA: TGTGCCAGCAGATTAACCCGGGACATGTGGTCCTACGAGCAGTACTTC

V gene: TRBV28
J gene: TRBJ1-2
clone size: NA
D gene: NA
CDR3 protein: CASRRDSYGYTF
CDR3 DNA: TGTGCCAGCAGGCGGGATTCCTATGGCTACACCTTC

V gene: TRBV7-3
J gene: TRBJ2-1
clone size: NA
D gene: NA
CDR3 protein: CASWYYYNEQFF
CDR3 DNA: TGTGCCAGCTGGTACTACTACAATGAGCAGTTCTTC

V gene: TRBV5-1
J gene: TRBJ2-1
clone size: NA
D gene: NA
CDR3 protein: CASTNPGAQYNEQFF
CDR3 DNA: TGCGCCAGCACGAACCCGGGAGCCCAATACAATGAGCAGTTCTTC

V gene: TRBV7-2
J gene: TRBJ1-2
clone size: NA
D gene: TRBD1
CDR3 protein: CASSLGGAGQGNGYTF
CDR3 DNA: TGTGCCAGCAGCTTAGGAGGGGCGGGACAGGGTAATGGCTACACCTTC

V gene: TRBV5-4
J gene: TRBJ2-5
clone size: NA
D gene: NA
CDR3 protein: CASSWGRSARGGETQYF
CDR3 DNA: TGTGCCAGCAGCTGGGGGCGAAGCGCCCGAGGAGGGGAGACCCAGTACTTC

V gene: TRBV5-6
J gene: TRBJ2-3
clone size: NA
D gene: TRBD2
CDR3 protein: CASSSGRSGSVTDTQYF
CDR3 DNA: TGTGCCAGCAGCTCGGGGCGTAGCGGGAGTGTCACAGATACGCAGTATTTT

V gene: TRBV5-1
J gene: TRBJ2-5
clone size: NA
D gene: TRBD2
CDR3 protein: CASSSTGGQETQYF
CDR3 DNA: TGCGCCAGCAGCAGTACGGGAGGGCAAGAGACCCAGTACTTC

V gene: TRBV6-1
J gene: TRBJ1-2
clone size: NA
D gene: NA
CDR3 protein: CASSEASRGGYTF
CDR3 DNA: TGTGCCAGCAGTGAGGCCAGCAGGGGTGGCTACACCTTC

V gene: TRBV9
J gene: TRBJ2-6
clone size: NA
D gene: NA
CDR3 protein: CASSSYRDTGANVLTF
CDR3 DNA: TGTGCCAGCAGCTCCTACAGGGACACTGGGGCCAACGTCCTGACTTTC

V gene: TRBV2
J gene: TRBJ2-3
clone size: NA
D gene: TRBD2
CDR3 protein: CASSGGAGGVVDTQYF
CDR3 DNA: TGTGCCAGCAGTGGGGGGGCGGGAGGCGTGGTAGATACGCAGTATTTT

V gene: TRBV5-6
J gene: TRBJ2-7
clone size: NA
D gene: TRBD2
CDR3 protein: CASSPTSGSSEQYF
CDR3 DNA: TGTGCCAGCAGCCCGACTAGCGGAAGCTCCGAGCAGTACTTC

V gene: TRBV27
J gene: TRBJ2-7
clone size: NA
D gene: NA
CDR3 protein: CASSLAPGPPITFEQYF
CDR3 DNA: TGTGCCAGCAGTTTGGCCCCAGGGCCCCCTATAACGTTCGAGCAGTACTTC

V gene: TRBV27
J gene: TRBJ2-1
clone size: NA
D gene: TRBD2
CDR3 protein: CASSSRSGTSGTPSYNEQFF
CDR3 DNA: TGTGCCAGCAGTTCGAGATCCGGGACTAGCGGGACCCCCTCCTACAATGAGCAGTTCTTC

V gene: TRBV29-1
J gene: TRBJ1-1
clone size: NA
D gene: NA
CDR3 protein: CSVVHRLDTEAFF
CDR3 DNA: TGCAGCGTTGTCCATCGCTTAGACACTGAAGCTTTCTTT

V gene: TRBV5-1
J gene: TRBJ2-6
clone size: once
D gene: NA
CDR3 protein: CASSPGQSGGANVLTF
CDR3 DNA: TGCGCCAGCAGCCCGGGACAATCAGGAGGGGCCAACGTCCTGACTTTC

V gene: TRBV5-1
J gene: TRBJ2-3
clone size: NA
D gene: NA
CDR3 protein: CASSEASADTQYF
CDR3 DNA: TGCGCCAGCAGCGAAGCCTCCGCAGATACGCAGTATTTT